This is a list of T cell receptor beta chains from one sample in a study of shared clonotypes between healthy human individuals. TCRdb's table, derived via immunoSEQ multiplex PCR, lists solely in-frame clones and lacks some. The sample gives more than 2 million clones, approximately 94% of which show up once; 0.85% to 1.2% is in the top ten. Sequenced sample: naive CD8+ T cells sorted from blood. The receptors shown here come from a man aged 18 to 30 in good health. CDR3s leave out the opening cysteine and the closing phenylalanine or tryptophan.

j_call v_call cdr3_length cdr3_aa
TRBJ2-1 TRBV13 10 ASSRQSWAQF
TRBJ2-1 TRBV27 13 ASSSSGGAGNEQF
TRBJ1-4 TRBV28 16 ASSFPLRDSISNEKLF
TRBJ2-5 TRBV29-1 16 SVEDSGVAQGRQETQY
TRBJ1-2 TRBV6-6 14 ASSYSSPTLGYGYT
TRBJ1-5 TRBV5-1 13 ASSLTGLLNQPQH
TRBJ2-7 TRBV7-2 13 ASTKVGQGSYEQY
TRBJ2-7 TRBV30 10 AWDRGSYEQY
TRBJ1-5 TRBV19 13 GTGGFDYSNQPQH
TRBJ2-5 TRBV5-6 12 ASSFATGQETQY
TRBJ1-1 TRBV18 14 ASSPNGGQGETEAF
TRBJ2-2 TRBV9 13 ASSVVGHNTGELF
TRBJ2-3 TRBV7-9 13 ASSGTTSWTDTQY
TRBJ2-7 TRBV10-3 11 AISEGTTYEQY
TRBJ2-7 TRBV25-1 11 ASSLGGSYEQY
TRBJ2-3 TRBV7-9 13 ASSLISRLTETQY
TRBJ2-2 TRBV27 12 ASRNLGGTGELF
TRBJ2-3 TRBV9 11 ASSADYLDTQY
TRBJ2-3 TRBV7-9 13 ASSYLAGGTDTQY
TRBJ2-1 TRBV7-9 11 ASSPMGRNEQF
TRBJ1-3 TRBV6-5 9 ASNGGNTIY
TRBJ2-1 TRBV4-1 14 ASSQDLLAGGYEQF
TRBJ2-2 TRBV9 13 ASSVIGKDTGELF
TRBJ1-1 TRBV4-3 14 ASSQDLGTLNTEAF
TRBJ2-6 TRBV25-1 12 ASSEYVGANVLT
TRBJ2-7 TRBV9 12 ASSVGGRPYEQY
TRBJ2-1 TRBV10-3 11 AIAGTGGYEQF
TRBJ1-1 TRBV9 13 ASSVEGGGDTEAF
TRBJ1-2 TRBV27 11 ASSYRDGYGYT
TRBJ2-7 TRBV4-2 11 ASSQEAKGEQY
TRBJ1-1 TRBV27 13 ASSLYAGMNTEAF
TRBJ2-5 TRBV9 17 ASSAQRTGAGGFQETQY
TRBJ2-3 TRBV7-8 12 ASSLGVAGDTQY
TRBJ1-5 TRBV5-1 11 ASSPDGNQPQH
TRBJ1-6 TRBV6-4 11 ASSEQGDSPLH
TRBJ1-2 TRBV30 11 AWSVVGNYGYT
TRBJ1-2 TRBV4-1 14 ASSQDSQGTGYGYT
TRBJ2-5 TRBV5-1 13 ASSWAHRGDETQY
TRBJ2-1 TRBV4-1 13 ASSLGQGAFDEQF
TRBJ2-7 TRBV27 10 ASSPGGLEQY
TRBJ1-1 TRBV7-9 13 ASNLVGGMNTEAF
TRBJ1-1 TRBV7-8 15 ASSLETGWAPNTEAF
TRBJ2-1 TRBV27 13 ASSLRGASYNEQF
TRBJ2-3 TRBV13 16 ASSPGLAGGPNTDTQY
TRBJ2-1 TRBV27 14 ASSSLGSSVINEQF
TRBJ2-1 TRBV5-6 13 ASSYQGEGYNEQF
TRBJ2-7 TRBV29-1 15 SEKTPPGLAGPYEQY
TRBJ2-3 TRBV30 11 AWSWEARDTQY
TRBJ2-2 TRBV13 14 ASSTGTSFDTGELF
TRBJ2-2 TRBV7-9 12 ASSLVSGTGELF
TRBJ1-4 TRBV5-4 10 ASRASTGELF
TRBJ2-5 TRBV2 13 ASSTGTSSQETQY
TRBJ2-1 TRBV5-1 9 ASSLGNEQF
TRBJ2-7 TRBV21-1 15 ASSDQTSGGDGYEQY
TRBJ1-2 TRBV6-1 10 ATLLRGYGYT